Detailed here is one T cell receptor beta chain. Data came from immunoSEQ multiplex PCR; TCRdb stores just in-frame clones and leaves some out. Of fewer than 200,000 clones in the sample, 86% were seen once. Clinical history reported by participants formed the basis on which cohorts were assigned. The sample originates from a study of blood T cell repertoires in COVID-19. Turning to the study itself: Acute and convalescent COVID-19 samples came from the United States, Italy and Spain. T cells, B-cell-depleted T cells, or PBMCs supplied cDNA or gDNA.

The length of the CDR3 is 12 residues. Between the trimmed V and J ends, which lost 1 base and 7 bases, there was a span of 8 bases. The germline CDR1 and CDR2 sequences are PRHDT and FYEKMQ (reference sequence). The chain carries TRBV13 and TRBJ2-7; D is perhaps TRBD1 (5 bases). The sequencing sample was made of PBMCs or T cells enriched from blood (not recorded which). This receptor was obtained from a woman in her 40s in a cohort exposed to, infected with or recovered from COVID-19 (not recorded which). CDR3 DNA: TGTGCCAGCAGCTTAGCAGGGTGGGAGCAGTACTTC. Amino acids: CASSLAGWEQYF. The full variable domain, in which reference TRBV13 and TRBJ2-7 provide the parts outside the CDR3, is AAGVIQSPRHLIKEKRETATLKCYPIPRHDTVYWYQQGPGQDPQFLISFYEKMQSDKGSIPDRFSAQQFSDYHSELNMSSLELGDSALYFCASSLAGWEQYFGPGTRLTVT.